These 18 T cell receptor beta chains were sequenced from one sample in a study of blood T cell repertoires in COVID-19. Clones were read by immunoSEQ multiplex PCR, and TCRdb kept only the in-frame ones, dropping some. The sample lists roughly 100,000 clones, 69% seen once, with approximately 5.9% in the top ten. Sequenced material: peripheral blood. The receptor source for this set is an elderly man with acute or convalescent COVID-19.

The table lists this clone with a count of one. The chain recombines TRBV7-2 with TRBJ1-5; 7 bases are shared with TRBD1. The CDR3 is 16 amino acids. The trim removed 5 bases at V and 2 bases at J, leaving 9 bases unmatched. Germline CDR1 SGHTA, CDR2 FQGNSA. CDR3 in amino acids: CASSGSTGLGNQPQHF. The CDR3 DNA reads as TGTGCCAGCAGCGGTTCGACAGGGCTCGGCAATCAGCCCCAGCATTTT.

The chain combines TRBV6-2 or TRBV6-3 with TRBJ1-2; tentatively, D is TRBD1 (5 bases). From germline, CDR1 is MNHEY and CDR2 SVGEGT. The ends were cut back, 2 bases at V and 8 bases at J, with 12 bases in the middle. CDR3 length: 13 amino acids. The chain's CDR3 is CASSYRAGHGYTF. The CDR3 DNA sequence: TGTGCCAGCAGTTACCGGGCAGGACACGGCTACACCTTC.

This chain uses TRBV20-1 with TRBJ1-1; no clear D. The germline V gene has CDR1 DFQATT and CDR2 SNEGSKA (reference sequence). The CDR3 contains 11 residues. Trimming removed 3 bases at V and 7 bases at J, with 9 bases between. The CDR3 DNA sequence: TGCAGTGCTAGGGCAGGCCTTGAAGCTTTCTTT. Protein product: CSARAGLEAFF.

The chain combines TRBV30 with TRBJ2-3, with 8 bases matching TRBD1. V dropped 4 bases and J dropped 3; count of bases not matched to a gene: 3. This CDR3 spans 13 amino acids. Germline CDR1 and CDR2: GTSNPN and SVGIG (reference sequence). The CDR3 DNA follows: TGTGCCTGGAATACAGGGGGGACAGATACGCAGTATTTT. It is translated as CAWNTGGTDTQYF.

The chain carries TRBV6-5 and TRBJ2-3; 8 bases are shared with TRBD2. Per germline, CDR1 MNHEY and CDR2 SVGAGI. The junction had 10 bases not matched to a gene; V was cut back by 7 bases and J by 4 bases. The CDR3 contains 15 residues. CDR3 sequence: CASTGLLAGSDTQYF. Here the CDR3 DNA reads TGTGCCAGCACCGGGCTGTTAGCGGGATCAGATACGCAGTATTTT.

The sample holds a few counts of this clone. The rearrangement joins TRBV7-8 to TRBJ2-6; 8 bases line up with TRBD1. The germline gives CDR1 SGHVS, CDR2 FQNEAQ. This CDR3 contains 20 residues. V dropped 5 bases and J dropped 2; count of bases not matched to a gene: 17. In nucleotides, the CDR3 is TGTGCCAGCAGCCAACGCGCCGAGTGGACAGGGTTAACTGGGGCCAACGTCCTGACTTTC. As protein: CASSQRAEWTGLTGANVLTF. Drawing the rest from reference TRBV7-8 and TRBJ2-6, the complete variable domain is GAGVSQSPRYKVAKRGQDVALRCDPISGHVSLFWYQQALGQGPEFLTYFQNEAQLDKSGLPSDRFFAERPEGSVSTLKIQRTQQEDSAVYLCASSQRAEWTGLTGANVLTFGAGSRLTVL.

Notes on this clone: The sample holds other DNA sequences that translate to the same CDR3. V and J are TRBV5-4 and TRBJ2-2; TRBD1 agrees at 8 bases. Looked up from germline, CDR1 is SGHNT and CDR2 is YYREEE (reference sequence). J gave up 4 bases and V 3 bases, and 5 bases lay outside the gene matches. The CDR3 covers 15 residues. DNA of the CDR3: TGTGCCAGCAGCTCCGGACAGGGTAGCACCGGGGAGCTGTTTTTT. Its translation: CASSSGQGSTGELFF.

J is TRBJ2-6 and V is TRBV19; 7 nucleotides align to TRBD1. Per the germline V gene, CDR1 is LNHDA and CDR2 is SQIVND (reference sequence). Trimming took 4 bases from V and 2 from J; bases not matched to a gene: 8. The CDR3 covers 17 residues. The CDR3: CASSRDSVDPGANVLTF. The CDR3 coding sequence is TGTGCCAGTAGTAGGGACAGTGTGGATCCTGGGGCCAACGTCCTGACTTTC.

The chain recombines TRBV24-1 with TRBJ1-5, with D perhaps matching TRBD1 (5 bases). The CDR3 covers 13 residues. V was clipped by 8 bases and J by 0 bases, with 7 bases between them. Germline CDR1 reads KGHDR; CDR2 reads SFDVKD. This CDR3 reads CATKGYSNQPQHF. DNA of the CDR3: TGTGCCACCAAGGGGTATAGCAATCAGCCCCAGCATTTT.

The chain uses TRBV19 and TRBJ1-6; 11 nucleotides match TRBD1. The CDR3 has 16 amino acids. The germline CDR1 and CDR2 sequences are LNHDA and SQIVND (reference sequence). J was trimmed by 3 bases and V by 5 bases; bases with no gene match: 3. DNA of the CDR3: TGTGCCAGTAGTGGGACAGGGGGTCTCTATAATTCACCCCTCCACTTT. Protein: CASSGTGGLYNSPLHF.

The genes are TRBV19 and TRBJ2-7, with 7 bases matching TRBD1. With 5 bases clipped from V and 4 bases from J, the junction kept 11 bases outside the gene matches. The CDR3 extends over 15 amino acids. Germline CDR1 is LNHDA and CDR2 is SQIVND (reference sequence). The DNA for the CDR3 is TGTGCCAGTAGTGCAAGGGACAGCAGGGATTACGAGCAGTACTTC. It encodes CASSARDSRDYEQYF.

This chain connects TRBV28 to TRBJ1-5; TRBD1 is a possible D gene (5 bases). Germline V lookup: CDR1 MDHEN, CDR2 SYDVKM. Between the trimmed V and J ends, which lost 6 bases and 7 bases, there was a span of 13 bases. The CDR3 is 13 amino acids. The CDR3 loop is CASRAGGLQPQHF. DNA for the CDR3: TGTGCCAGCAGGGCCGGGGGACTCCAGCCCCAGCATTTT.

The chain employs TRBV7-8 and TRBJ1-4; 10 bases are a match to TRBD1. This CDR3 contains 16 residues. CDR1 is SGHVS and CDR2 is FQNEAQ in the germline V gene. After removal of 5 bases from V and 6 bases from J, the junction contained 9 bases not matched to a gene. CDR3 amino acids: CASSAWWGTGDEKLFF. CDR3 DNA sequence: TGTGCCAGCAGCGCGTGGTGGGGGACAGGGGATGAAAAACTGTTTTTT.

The chain joins TRBV5-4 to TRBJ1-3; possible D gene TRBD1, 6 bases. CDR1 SGHNT and CDR2 YYREEE come from the germline V gene (reference sequence). This CDR3 is built from 16 residues. Trimming took 2 bases from V and 4 from J, leaving 16 bases between them. CDR3 loop: CASSFGPQGTGNTIYF. The CDR3 nucleotides are TGTGCCAGCAGCTTTGGCCCACAGGGAACAGGAAACACCATATATTTT.

V gene TRBV5-1 combines with J gene TRBJ1-2; TRBD1 is a possible D gene (6 bases). The CDR3 contains 14 residues. CDR1 and CDR2 (germline): SGHRS, YFSETQ. Trimming pared 0 bases from V and 3 bases from J, leaving 9 bases between. The CDR3 reads CASSLEQGHYGYTF. In nucleotides, the CDR3 is TGCGCCAGCAGCTTGGAACAGGGCCACTATGGCTACACCTTC.

This clone has more than one count but fewer than ten. The chain has TRBV27 and TRBJ2-7, with 10 bases identical to TRBD1. Looked up from germline, CDR1 is MNHEY and CDR2 is SMNVEV (reference sequence). V was clipped by 5 bases and J by 6 bases; unmatched bases: 7. This CDR3 comprises 14 residues. The CDR3 protein is CASSIRTGGLEQYF. DNA of the CDR3: TGTGCCAGCAGTATCCGGACAGGGGGTCTCGAGCAGTACTTC.

With respect to this clone: The sample carries other DNA sequences with the same CDR3. V usage is TRBV29-1 and J usage is TRBJ2-3; TRBD1 aligns across 7 bases. V trimming: 6 bases; J trimming: 1 base; junction bases outside the gene matches: 1. Germline lookup yields CDR1 SQVTM and CDR2 ANQGSEA. This CDR3 comprises 12 residues. The DNA for the CDR3 is TGCAGCGTAGGACAGGGCACAGATACGCAGTATTTT. Translation: CSVGQGTDTQYF.

The V gene is TRBV14, the J gene TRBJ2-7; 9 nucleotides align to TRBD1. This CDR3 has 15 residues. V lost 4 bases, J lost 5 bases, and 9 bases stayed unmatched. CDR1 is SGHDN and CDR2 is FVKESK in the germline V gene. Written as DNA, the CDR3 is TGTGCCAGCAGCCCCAACAGGGGGCTTAAGGACGAGCAGTACTTC. Its translation is CASSPNRGLKDEQYF. Based on the CDR3 plus reference TRBV14 and TRBJ2-7, the full variable domain is EAGVTQFPSHSVIEKGQTVTLRCDPISGHDNLYWYRRVMGKEIKFLLHFVKESKQDESGMPNNRFLAERTGGTYSTLKVQPAELEDSGVYFCASSPNRGLKDEQYFGPGTRLTVT.